The 25 T cell receptor beta chains reported below all come from one sample, sequenced in a study of blood T cell repertoires in COVID-19. This table comes from immunoSEQ multiplex PCR, and its TCRdb copy is limited to in-frame clones, with some not included. The sample lists some 220,000 clones, roughly 80% seen once, with 1.3% in the top ten. Sequencing was done on a sample of PBMCs or T cells enriched from blood (not recorded which). These TCRs come from a woman aged 40 to 50 with acute COVID-19.

This clone occurred a few times. The chain combines TRBV7-9 with TRBJ2-7; perhaps TRBD2 as D (5 bases). Trimming cost V 5 bases and J 3 bases, with 17 bases left between them. Per the germline V gene, CDR1 is SEHNR and CDR2 is FQNEAQ (reference sequence). The CDR3 sequence is 15 residues long. The CDR3: CASSPRGPRGYEQYF. DNA of the CDR3: TGTGCCAGCAGCCCACGAGGGCCCCGGGGCTACGAGCAGTACTTC.

V and J are TRBV3-1 (or the pseudogene TRBV3-2) and TRBJ2-1; 10 bases align to TRBD2. The junction had 9 bases not matched to a gene; V was cut back by 5 bases and J by 5 bases. Germline lookup yields CDR1 LGHDT and CDR2 YNNKEL (reference sequence). The CDR3 consists of 16 residues. CDR3 bases: TGTGCCAGCAGCGGGGGGAAACTAGCGGGAAACAATGAGCAGTTCTTC. The encoded protein is CASSGGKLAGNNEQFF.

The chain joins TRBV6-1 to TRBJ1-2; TRBD1 agrees at 7 bases. The junction had 6 bases not matched to a gene; V was cut back by 0 bases and J by 8 bases. The CDR3 has 14 amino acids. CDR1 and CDR2 (germline): MNHNS, SASEGT. CDR3 protein: CASSEARQGLGYTF. In DNA form, the CDR3 reads TGTGCCAGCAGTGAAGCCCGACAGGGTTTGGGCTACACCTTC.

This clone was seen only a few times. The chain combines TRBV7-2 with TRBJ1-1; 9 positions agree with TRBD1. CDR3 size: 16 residues. Germline loops: CDR1 SGHTA, CDR2 FQGNSA. V lost 5 bases to trimming and J lost 5 bases; unmatched junction nucleotides: 12. This chain's CDR3 is CASSLQGGQGGTEAFF. CDR3 in DNA: TGTGCCAGCAGCCTGCAAGGGGGACAGGGTGGAACTGAAGCTTTCTTT.

The chain is built from TRBV7-2 and TRBJ1-5; 7 bases line up with TRBD1. In germline, CDR1 is SGHTA, CDR2 FQGNSA. This CDR3 has 13 amino acids. J was trimmed by 7 bases and V by 5 bases; bases with no gene match: 5. The CDR3 DNA is TGTGCCAGCAGCCCGTCGACAGGGCAGCCCCAGCATTTT. This encodes CASSPSTGQPQHF.

This clone has more than one count but fewer than ten. The chain is built from TRBV9 and TRBJ2-3, with a weak D call TRBD1 (6 bases). The V gene lost 0 bases and the J gene lost 1 base, with 15 bases spanning the gap. Germline CDR1 reads SGDLS; CDR2 reads YYNGEE. The CDR3 has 17 residues. Here the CDR3 reads CASSVERTRQGTDTQYF. The CDR3 DNA follows: TGTGCCAGCAGCGTAGAGCGAACTCGACAGGGCACAGATACGCAGTATTTT.

CDR3 bases: TGTGCCAGCAGTTACACGGGACAGGGATTAACTGAAGCTTTCTTT. Protein sequence: CASSYTGQGLTEAFF. The genes are TRBV27 and TRBJ1-1, with TRBD1 identical over 9 bases. Unmatched junction bases numbered 8, after V lost 4 bases and J lost 5 bases. The length of the CDR3 is 15 residues. Germline CDR1 MNHEY, CDR2 SMNVEV (reference sequence).

This clone turned up a few times. The chain joins TRBV5-6 to TRBJ1-1; unclear D gene. In germline, CDR1 is SGHDT, CDR2 YYEEEE. V lost 6 bases and J lost 4, with 16 bases in between. CDR3 length: 14 amino acids. CDR3 protein: CASTEKIGVTEAFF. DNA for the CDR3: TGTGCCAGCACCGAAAAAATCGGGGTCACTGAAGCTTTCTTT.

The rearrangement links TRBV5-5 to TRBJ1-4, with D perhaps TRBD1 (6 bases). V lost 1 base, J lost 7 bases, and 14 bases lay in between. CDR1 and CDR2 (germline): SGHKS, YYEKEE (reference sequence). This CDR3 contains 15 residues. The CDR3 DNA follows: TGTGCCAGCAGCTTGAGGATCCGGGACACTGAAAAACTGTTTTTT. Translated: CASSLRIRDTEKLFF. Filled out from reference TRBV5-5 and TRBJ1-4, the complete variable domain reads DAGVTQSPTHLIKTRGQQVTLRCSPISGHKSVSWYQQVLGQGPQFIFQYYEKEERGRGNFPDRFSARQFPNYSSELNVNALLLGDSALYLCASSLRIRDTEKLFFGSGTQLSVL.

This chain connects TRBV5-6 to TRBJ2-1, with 8 nucleotides matching TRBD2. Germline CDR1 and CDR2: SGHDT and YYEEEE. V lost 4 bases, J lost 2 bases, and 8 bases stayed unmatched. The CDR3 is 16 residues long. Written as DNA, the CDR3 is TGTGCCAGCAGCCAAACGGGAGGGGGTGCCTACAATGAGCAGTTCTTC. This encodes CASSQTGGGAYNEQFF. The entire variable domain, with the rest obtained from reference TRBV5-6 and TRBJ2-1, is as follows: DAGVTQSPTHLIKTRGQQVTLRCSPKSGHDTVSWYQQALGQGPQFIFQYYEEEERQRGNFPDRFSGHQFPNYSSELNVNALLLGDSALYLCASSQTGGGAYNEQFFGPGTRLTVL.

The chain joins TRBV18 to TRBJ2-1; the match to TRBD1 covers 7 bases. After removal of 3 bases from V and 1 base from J, the junction contained 3 bases not matched to a gene. This CDR3 contains 15 residues. The germline CDR1 and CDR2 sequences are KGHSH and LQKENI. The CDR3 region is CASSPKGASYNEQFF. The CDR3 nucleotides read TGTGCCAGCTCACCCAAGGGGGCTTCCTACAATGAGCAGTTCTTC.

The chain uses TRBV4-1 and TRBJ1-2; TRBD1 matches at 8 bases. Germline trimming cut 3 bases from V and 6 bases from J; bases unmatched to any gene: 9. The CDR3 sequence is 15 residues long. Germline CDR1 MGHRA, CDR2 YSYEKL. The CDR3 DNA is TGCGCCAGCAGCCAGACTCTTTCAGGGGGCGATGGCTACACCTTC. Protein product: CASSQTLSGGDGYTF.

The rearrangement links TRBV7-3 to TRBJ1-1; a possible D gene is TRBD1 (6 bases). Germline V lookup: CDR1 SGHTA, CDR2 FQGTGA. The V end lost 6 bases, the J end lost 6 bases, and 17 bases lay between the germline ends. This CDR3 contains 14 residues. The CDR3, as DNA: TGTGCCAGCAGTGAAGCAGGGGTGAATGCTGAAGCTTTCTTT. Protein product: CASSEAGVNAEAFF.

V usage is TRBV10-1 and J usage is TRBJ2-1; 8 nucleotides line up with TRBD2. V shed 4 bases, J shed 5 bases, and the junction held 7 bases outside the gene matches. Germline lookup yields CDR1 WNHNN and CDR2 SYGVQD (reference sequence). The CDR3 runs to 15 residues. The CDR3 protein is CASSGFSGNNNEQFF. DNA of the CDR3: TGCGCCAGCAGTGGGTTTAGCGGGAATAACAATGAGCAGTTCTTC.

Turning to this clone: Since no conserved phenylalanine or tryptophan closes the CDR3, a read error is the likely cause. No DNA is shown, since the ends of the CDR3 on it are uncertain; the CDR3 is the one TCRdb lists. The rearrangement uses TRBV11-1 and TRBJ2-7; TRBD1 is the table's D call and was not checked against the DNA. CDR1 is SGHAT and CDR2 is FQDESV in the germline V gene (reference sequence). The CDR3 length is 11 residues, termini included. CDR3 loop: CASSSSRDMAL.

The rearrangement uses TRBV28 and TRBJ1-3; a possible D gene is TRBD1 (6 bases). Germline CDR1 reads MDHEN; CDR2 reads SYDVKM. The CDR3 runs 16 residues. V shed 7 bases and J shed 0 bases, with 16 bases lying between them. As DNA, the CDR3 is TGTGCCAGCACTCGTGACAGGTCGATCTCTGGAAACACCATATATTTT. Translating gives CASTRDRSISGNTIYF.

The rearrangement joins TRBV30 to TRBJ1-5; 7 positions match TRBD1. Trimming removed 1 base from V and 9 bases from J; junction bases left unmatched: 6. Per the germline V gene, CDR1 is GTSNPN and CDR2 is SVGIG (reference sequence). The CDR3 totals 13 residues. The CDR3 region has the DNA TGTGCCTGGAGTGAGGGGGCAGCCAGGCCCCAGCATTTT. Translation gives CAWSEGAARPQHF.

This chain links TRBV11-2 with TRBJ2-5; the match to TRBD2 covers 9 bases. Germline trimming cut 2 bases from V and 5 bases from J; bases unmatched to any gene: 9. Germline values: CDR1 SGHAT, CDR2 FQNNGV. This CDR3 is 16 amino acids long. The CDR3: CASSLLVAGAGETQYF. DNA of the CDR3: TGTGCCAGCAGCTTACTCGTAGCGGGGGCCGGGGAGACCCAGTACTTC.

The gene calls are TRBV19 and TRBJ2-3; TRBD1 is a possible D gene (8 bases). Germline loops: CDR1 LNHDA, CDR2 SQIVND (reference sequence). The V end lost 7 bases, the J end lost 6 bases, and 17 bases lay between the germline ends. This CDR3 has 14 residues. In DNA, the CDR3 is TGTGCCAGTATGCGGGCACAGGGGGGGGATACGCAGTATTTT. The encoded protein is CASMRAQGGDTQYF.

This chain links TRBV19 with TRBJ1-5; 8 nucleotides align to TRBD1. CDR1 LNHDA and CDR2 SQIVND come from the germline V gene (reference sequence). Germline trimming cut 5 bases from V and 6 bases from J; bases unmatched to any gene: 12. CDR3 size: 16 residues. The CDR3 bases are TGTGCCAGTAGTGTTCCCCTCGACAGGGGCGGTCAGCCCCAGCATTTT. Encoded protein: CASSVPLDRGGQPQHF.

The table lists this clone with a count of one. The chain uses TRBV27 and TRBJ1-5; D not certain. The CDR3 is made up of 13 amino acids. CDR1 is MNHEY and CDR2 is SMNVEV in the germline V gene (reference sequence). Trimming pared 5 bases from V and 3 bases from J, leaving 8 bases between. The CDR3 loop reads CASSRGVNQPQHF. CDR3 coding DNA: TGTGCCAGCAGTCGGGGTGTCAATCAGCCCCAGCATTTT.

V usage is TRBV5-8 and J usage is TRBJ1-5, with D possibly being TRBD1 (6 bases). Germline CDR1 SGHTS, CDR2 YDEGEE. This CDR3 region has 15 residues. V lost 1 base, J lost 6 bases, and 14 bases lay in between. The CDR3: CASSLTRGSGQPQHF. CDR3 sequence (DNA): TGTGCCAGCAGCTTGACCAGGGGTTCAGGTCAGCCCCAGCATTTT.

CDR3 bases: TGTGCCAGCCAGGCCCGGCCTACCTCCTACAATGAGCAGTTCTTC. Its translation is CASQARPTSYNEQFF. This chain connects TRBV28 to TRBJ2-1; unclear D gene. The V end was cut by 8 bases, the J end by 0 bases, with 14 bases between. The germline gives CDR1 MDHEN, CDR2 SYDVKM. The CDR3 loop spans 15 amino acids.

The V call is TRBV10-2, the J call TRBJ1-2; 7 bases match TRBD1. V was pared by 7 bases and J by 3 bases, with 2 bases of the junction left unmatched. Germline loops: CDR1 WSHSY, CDR2 SAAADI. The CDR3 is 12 residues long. The CDR3 nucleotides are TGCGCCAGCACCGGACAGGACTATGGCTACACCTTC. It translates to CASTGQDYGYTF.

This clone was found once. This chain joins TRBV18 and TRBJ2-1; D is perhaps TRBD1 (6 bases). The CDR3 is made up of 14 amino acids. Germline CDR1 reads KGHSH; CDR2 reads LQKENI. Trimming left V 3 bases short and J 0 bases short, with 6 bases between. The CDR3 protein is CASSPDSSYNEQFF. The DNA of the CDR3 is TGTGCCAGCTCACCGGACAGCTCCTACAATGAGCAGTTCTTC.